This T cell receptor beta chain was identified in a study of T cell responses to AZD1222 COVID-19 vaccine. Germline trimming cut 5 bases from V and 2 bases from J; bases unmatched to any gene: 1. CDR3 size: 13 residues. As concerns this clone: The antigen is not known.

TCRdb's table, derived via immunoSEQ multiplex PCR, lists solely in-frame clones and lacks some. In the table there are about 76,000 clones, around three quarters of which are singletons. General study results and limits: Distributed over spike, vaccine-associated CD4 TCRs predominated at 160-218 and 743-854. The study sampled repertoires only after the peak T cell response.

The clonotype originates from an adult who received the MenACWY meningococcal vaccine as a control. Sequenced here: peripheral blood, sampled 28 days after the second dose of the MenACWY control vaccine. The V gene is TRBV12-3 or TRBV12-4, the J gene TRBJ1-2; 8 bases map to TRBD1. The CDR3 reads CASSTGGNYGYTF. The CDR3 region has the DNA TGTGCCAGCAGTACAGGGGGGAACTATGGCTACACCTTC.